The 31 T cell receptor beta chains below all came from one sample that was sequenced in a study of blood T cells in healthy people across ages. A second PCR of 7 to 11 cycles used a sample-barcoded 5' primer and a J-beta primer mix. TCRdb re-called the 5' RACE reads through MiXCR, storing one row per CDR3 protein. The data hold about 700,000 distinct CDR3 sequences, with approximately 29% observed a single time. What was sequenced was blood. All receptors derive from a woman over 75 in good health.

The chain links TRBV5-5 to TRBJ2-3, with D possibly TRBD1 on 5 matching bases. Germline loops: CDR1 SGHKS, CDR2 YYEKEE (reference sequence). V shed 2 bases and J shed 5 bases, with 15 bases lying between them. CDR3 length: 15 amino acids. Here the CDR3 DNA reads TGTGCCAGCAGCTTCCCCCAGGGATCGGGAGATACGCAGTATTTT. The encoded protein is CASSFPQGSGDTQYF.

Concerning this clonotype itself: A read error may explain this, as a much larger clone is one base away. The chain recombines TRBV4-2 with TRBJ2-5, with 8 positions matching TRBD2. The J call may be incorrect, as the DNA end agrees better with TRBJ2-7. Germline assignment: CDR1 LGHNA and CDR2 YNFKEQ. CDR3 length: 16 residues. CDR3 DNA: TGTGCCAGCAGCCAAGTCGCAGCGGGGGTCTCCTACGAGCAGTACTTC. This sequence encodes CASSQVAAGVSYEQYF.

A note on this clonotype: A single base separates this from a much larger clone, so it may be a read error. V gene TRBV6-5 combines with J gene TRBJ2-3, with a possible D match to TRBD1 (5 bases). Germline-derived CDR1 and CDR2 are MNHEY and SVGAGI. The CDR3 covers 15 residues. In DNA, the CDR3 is TGTGCCGGCAGCGCCGGCAGGGCAAGCACAGATACGCAGTATTTT. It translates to CAGSAGRASTDTQYF.

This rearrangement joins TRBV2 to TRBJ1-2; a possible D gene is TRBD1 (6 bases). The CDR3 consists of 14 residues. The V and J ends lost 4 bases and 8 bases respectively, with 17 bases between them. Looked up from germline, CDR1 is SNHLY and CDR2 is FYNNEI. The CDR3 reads CASSGRQTGHGYTF. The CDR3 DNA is TGTGCCAGCAGTGGCCGTCAAACAGGGCACGGCTACACCTTC.

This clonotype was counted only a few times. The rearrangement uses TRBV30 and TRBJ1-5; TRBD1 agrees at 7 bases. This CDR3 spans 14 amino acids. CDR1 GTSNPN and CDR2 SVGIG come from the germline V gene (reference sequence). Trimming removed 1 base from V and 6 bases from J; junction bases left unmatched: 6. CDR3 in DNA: TGTGCCTGGAGTGCCCGACAGGGCGGTCAGCCCCAGCATTTT. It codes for CAWSARQGGQPQHF.

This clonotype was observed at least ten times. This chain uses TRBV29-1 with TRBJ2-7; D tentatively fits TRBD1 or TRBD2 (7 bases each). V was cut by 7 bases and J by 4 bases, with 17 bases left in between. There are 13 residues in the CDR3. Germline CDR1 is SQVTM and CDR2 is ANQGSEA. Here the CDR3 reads CSGSGGGRYEQYF. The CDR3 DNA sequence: TGCAGCGGCTCAGGGGGGGGCCGATACGAGCAGTACTTC.

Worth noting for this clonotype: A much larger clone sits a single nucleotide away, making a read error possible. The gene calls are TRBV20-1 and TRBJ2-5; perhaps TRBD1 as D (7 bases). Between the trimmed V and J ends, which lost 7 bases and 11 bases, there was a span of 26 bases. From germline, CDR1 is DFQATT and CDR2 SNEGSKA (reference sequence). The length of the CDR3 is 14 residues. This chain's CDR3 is CSVRQGGGNNEQYF. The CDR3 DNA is TGCAGTGTTCGACAGGGAGGAGGTAACAATGAGCAGTACTTC.

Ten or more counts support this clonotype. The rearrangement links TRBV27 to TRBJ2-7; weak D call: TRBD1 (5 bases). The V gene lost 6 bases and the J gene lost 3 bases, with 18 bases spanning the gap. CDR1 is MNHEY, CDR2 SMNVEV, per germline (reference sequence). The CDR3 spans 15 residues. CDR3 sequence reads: CASSIGRTQGYEQYF. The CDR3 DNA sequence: TGTGCCAGCAGCATAGGCCGGACCCAGGGCTACGAGCAGTACTTC.

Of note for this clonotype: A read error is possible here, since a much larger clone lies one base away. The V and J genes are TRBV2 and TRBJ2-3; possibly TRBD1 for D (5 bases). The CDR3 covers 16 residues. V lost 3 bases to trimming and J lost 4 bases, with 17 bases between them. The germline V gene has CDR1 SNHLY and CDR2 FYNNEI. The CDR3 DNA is TGTGCCAGCAGTGACAGGGCGAGGACCCTCGCAGATACGCAGTATTTT. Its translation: CASSDRARTLADTQYF.

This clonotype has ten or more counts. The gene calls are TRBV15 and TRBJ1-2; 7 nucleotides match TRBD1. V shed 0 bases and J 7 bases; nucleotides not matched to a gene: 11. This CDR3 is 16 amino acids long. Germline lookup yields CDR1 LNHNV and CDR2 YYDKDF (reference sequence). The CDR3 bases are TGTGCCACCAGCAGAGATCGGGCCACAGGGGTCGGTGGCTACACCTTC. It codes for CATSRDRATGVGGYTF.

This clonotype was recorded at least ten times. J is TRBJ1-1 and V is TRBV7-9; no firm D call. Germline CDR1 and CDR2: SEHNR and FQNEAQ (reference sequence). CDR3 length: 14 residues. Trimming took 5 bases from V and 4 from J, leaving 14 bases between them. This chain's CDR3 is CASSIGFVGTEAFF. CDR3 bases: TGTGCCAGCAGCATCGGGTTTGTTGGCACTGAAGCTTTCTTT. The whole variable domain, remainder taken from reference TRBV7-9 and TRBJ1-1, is DTGVSQNPRHKITKRGQNVTFRCDPISEHNRLYWYRQTLGQGPEFLTYFQNEAQLEKSRLLSDRFSAERPKGSFSTLEIQRTEQGDSAMYLCASSIGFVGTEAFFGQGTRLTVV.

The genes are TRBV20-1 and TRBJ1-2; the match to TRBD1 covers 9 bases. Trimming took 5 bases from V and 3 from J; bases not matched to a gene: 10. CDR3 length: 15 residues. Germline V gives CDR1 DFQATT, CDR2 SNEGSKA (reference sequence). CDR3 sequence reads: CSALGQTGGHYGYTF. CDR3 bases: TGCAGTGCTTTAGGCCAAACAGGGGGCCACTATGGCTACACCTTC.

The CDR3 region is CASRELNTEAFF. The CDR3 DNA sequence: TGTGCCAGCAGGGAGCTGAACACTGAAGCTTTCTTT. V gene TRBV6-5 combines with J gene TRBJ1-1, with D unclear. Germline loops: CDR1 MNHEY, CDR2 SVGAGI. CDR3 size: 12 residues. Trimming removed 6 bases at V and 0 bases at J, with 5 bases between.

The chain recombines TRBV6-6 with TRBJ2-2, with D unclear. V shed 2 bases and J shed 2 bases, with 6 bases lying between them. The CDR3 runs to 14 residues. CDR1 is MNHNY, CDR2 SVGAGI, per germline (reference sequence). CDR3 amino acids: CASSYRENTGELFF. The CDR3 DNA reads TGTGCCAGCAGTTACAGGGAAAACACCGGGGAGCTGTTTTTT.

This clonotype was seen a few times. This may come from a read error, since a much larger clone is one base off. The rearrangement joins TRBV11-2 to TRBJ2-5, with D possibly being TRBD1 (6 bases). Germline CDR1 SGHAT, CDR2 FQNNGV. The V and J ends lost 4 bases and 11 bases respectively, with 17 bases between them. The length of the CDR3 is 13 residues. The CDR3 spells CASSSLNRDEQYF. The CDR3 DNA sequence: TGTGCCAGCAGCTCTCTCAACAGGGATGAGCAGTACTTC.

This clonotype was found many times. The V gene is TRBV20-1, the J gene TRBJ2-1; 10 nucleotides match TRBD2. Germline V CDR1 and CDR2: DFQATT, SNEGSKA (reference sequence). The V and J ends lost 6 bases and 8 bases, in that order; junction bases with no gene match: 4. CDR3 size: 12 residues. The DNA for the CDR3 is TGCAGTGCCTCCGGGACTAGCGATGAGCAGTTCTTC. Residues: CSASGTSDEQFF.

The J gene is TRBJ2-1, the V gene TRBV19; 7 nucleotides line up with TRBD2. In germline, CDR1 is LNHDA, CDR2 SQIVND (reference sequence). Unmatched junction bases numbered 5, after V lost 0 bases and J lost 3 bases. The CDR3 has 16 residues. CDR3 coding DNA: TGTGCCAGTAGTATAGAGTCTAGCGGATACTACAATGAGCAGTTCTTC. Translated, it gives CASSIESSGYYNEQFF.

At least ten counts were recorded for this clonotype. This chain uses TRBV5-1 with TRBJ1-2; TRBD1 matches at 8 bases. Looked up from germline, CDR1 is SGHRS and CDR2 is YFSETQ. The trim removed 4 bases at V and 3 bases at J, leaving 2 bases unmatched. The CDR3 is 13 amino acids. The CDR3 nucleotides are TGCGCCAGCAGCCCGACAGGGGACTATGGCTACACCTTC. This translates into CASSPTGDYGYTF.

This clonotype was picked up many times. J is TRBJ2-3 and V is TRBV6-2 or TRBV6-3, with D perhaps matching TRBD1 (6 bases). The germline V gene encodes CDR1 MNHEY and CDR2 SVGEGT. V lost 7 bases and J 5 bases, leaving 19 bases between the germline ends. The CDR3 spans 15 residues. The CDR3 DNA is TGTGCCAGCACCCCCAGGGGTCTGACAAAAGATACGCAGTATTTT. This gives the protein CASTPRGLTKDTQYF.

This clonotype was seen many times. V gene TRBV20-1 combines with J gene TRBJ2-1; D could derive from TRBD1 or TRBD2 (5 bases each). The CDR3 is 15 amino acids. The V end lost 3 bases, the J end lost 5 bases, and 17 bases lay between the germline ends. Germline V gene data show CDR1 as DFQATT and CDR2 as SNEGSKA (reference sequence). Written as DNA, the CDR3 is TGCAGTGCTAGTCGGGACCAAGAGGCTAACAATGAGCAGTTCTTC. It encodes CSASRDQEANNEQFF.

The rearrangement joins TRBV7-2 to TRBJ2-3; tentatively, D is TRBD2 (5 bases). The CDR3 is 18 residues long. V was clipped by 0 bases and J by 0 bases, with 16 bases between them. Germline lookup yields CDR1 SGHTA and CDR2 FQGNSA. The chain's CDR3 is CASSLAWGVGTSTDTQYF. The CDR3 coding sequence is TGTGCCAGCAGCTTAGCCTGGGGAGTGGGAACTAGCACAGATACGCAGTATTTT.

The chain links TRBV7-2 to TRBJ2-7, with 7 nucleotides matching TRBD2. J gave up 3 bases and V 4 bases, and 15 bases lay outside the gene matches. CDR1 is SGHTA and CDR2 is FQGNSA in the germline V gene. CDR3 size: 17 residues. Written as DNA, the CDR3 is TGTGCCAGCAGCTCCCTCCCCGGAGCGGGGCAACGCTACGAGCAGTACTTC. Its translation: CASSSLPGAGQRYEQYF.

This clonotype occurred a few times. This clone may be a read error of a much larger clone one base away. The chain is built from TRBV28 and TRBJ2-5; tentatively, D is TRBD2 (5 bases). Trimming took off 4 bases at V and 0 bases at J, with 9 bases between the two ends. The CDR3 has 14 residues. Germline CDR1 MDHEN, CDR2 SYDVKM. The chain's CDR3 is CASSCGHYQETQYF. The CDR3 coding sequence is TGTGCCAGCAGTTGCGGGCACTACCAAGAGACCCAGTACTTC. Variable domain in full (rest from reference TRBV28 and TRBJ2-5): DVKVTQSSRYLVKRTGEKVFLECVQDMDHENMFWYRQDPGLGLRLIYFSYDVKMKEKGDIPEGYSVSREKKERFSLILESASTNQTSMYLCASSCGHYQETQYFGPGTRLLVL.

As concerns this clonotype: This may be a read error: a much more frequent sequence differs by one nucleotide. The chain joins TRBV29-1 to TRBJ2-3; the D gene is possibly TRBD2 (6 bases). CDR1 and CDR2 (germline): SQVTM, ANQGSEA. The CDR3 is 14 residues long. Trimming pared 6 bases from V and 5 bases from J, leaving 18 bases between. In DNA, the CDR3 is TGCAGCGTCCCCACGGGACTGGATGAAGATACGCAGTATTTT. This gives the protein CSVPTGLDEDTQYF.

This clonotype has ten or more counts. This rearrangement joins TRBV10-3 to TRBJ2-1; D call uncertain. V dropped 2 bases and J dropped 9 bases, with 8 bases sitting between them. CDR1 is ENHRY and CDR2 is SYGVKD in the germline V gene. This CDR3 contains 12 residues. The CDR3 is CAISEPTAEQFF. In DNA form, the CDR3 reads TGTGCCATCAGTGAGCCCACCGCTGAGCAGTTCTTC.

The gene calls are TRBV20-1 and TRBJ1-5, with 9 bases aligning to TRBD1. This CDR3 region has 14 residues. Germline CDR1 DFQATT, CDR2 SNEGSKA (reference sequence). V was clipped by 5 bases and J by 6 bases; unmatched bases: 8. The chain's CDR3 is CSAFTGGAGQPQHF. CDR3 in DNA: TGCAGTGCTTTTACAGGGGGCGCGGGTCAGCCCCAGCATTTT.

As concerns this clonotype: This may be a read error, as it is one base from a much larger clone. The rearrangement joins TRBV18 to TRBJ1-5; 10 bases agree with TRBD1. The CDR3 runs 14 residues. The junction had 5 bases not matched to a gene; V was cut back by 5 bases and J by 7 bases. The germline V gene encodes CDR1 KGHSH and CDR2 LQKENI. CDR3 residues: CASSCGTGEQPQHF. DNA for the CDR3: TGTGCCAGCTCATGCGGGACAGGGGAACAGCCCCAGCATTTT.

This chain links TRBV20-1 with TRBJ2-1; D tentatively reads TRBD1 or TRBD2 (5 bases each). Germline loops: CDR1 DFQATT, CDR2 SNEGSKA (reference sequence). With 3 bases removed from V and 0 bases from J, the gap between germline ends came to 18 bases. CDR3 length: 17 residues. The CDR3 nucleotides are TGCAGTGCTAGTACTGCCGAGGGACCAAGCTCCTACAATGAGCAGTTCTTC. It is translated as CSASTAEGPSSYNEQFF.

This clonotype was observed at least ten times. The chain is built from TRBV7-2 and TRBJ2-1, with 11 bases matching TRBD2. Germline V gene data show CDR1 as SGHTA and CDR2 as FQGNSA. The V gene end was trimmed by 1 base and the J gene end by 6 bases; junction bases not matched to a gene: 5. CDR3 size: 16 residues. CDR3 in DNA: TGTGCCAGCAGCTTAGTTGGGACTAGCGGTCGCAATGAGCAGTTCTTC. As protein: CASSLVGTSGRNEQFF. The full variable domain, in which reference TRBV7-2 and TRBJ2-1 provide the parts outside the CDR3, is GAGVSQSPSNKVTEKGKDVELRCDPISGHTALYWYRQSLGQGLEFLIYFQGNSAPDKSGLPSDRFSAERTGGSVSTLTIQRTQQEDSAVYLCASSLVGTSGRNEQFFGPGTRLTVL.

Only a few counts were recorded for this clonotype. CDR3 loop: CAWSGTVYGYTF. The CDR3 nucleotides are TGTGCCTGGTCCGGGACCGTTTATGGCTACACCTTC. The gene calls are TRBV30 and TRBJ1-2, with a weak D call TRBD1 (5 bases). The CDR3 contains 12 residues. Trimming removed 5 bases from V and 5 bases from J, with 12 bases in between. The germline V gene has CDR1 GTSNPN and CDR2 SVGIG (reference sequence).

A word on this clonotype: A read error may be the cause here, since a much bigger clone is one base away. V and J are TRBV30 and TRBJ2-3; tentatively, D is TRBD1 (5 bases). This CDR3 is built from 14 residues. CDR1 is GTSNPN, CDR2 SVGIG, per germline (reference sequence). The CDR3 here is CAWNVDRSTDAQYF. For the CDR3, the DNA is TGTGCCTGGAACGTCGACAGAAGCACAGATGCGCAGTATTTT. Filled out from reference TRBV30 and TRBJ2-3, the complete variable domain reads SQTIHQWPATLVQPVGSPLSLECTVEGTSNPNLYWYRQAAGRGLQLLFYSVGIGQISSEVPQNLSASRPQDRQFILSSKKLLLSDSGFYLCAWNVDRSTDAQYFGPGTRLTVL.